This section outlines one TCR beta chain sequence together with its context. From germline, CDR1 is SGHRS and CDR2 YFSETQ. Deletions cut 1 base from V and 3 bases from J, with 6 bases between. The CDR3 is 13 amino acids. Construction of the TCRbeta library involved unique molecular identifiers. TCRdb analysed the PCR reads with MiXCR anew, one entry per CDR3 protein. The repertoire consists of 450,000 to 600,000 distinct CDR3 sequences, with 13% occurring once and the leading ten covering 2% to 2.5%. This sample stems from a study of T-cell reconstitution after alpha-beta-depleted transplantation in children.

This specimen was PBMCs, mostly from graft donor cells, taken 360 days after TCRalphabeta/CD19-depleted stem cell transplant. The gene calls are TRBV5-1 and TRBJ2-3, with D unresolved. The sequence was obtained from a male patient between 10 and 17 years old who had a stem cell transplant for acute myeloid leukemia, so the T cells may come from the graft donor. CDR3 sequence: CASSLTLTDTQYF. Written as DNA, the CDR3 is TGCGCCAGCAGCTTGACGCTAACAGATACGCAGTATTTT.